This passage covers 26 T cell receptor beta chains from one sample sequenced in a study of neurological immune-mediated disorders. TCRdb reprocessed the 5' RACE reads with MiXCR, giving one entry per CDR3 protein. The repertoire has approximately 74,000 distinct CDR3 sequences, roughly 10% of them found once; the top ten carry 1.7%. Sequences were obtained from PBMCs. All receptors derive from a man aged 45-65 years in good health.

Ten or more counts support this clonotype. The rearrangement links TRBV3-1 to TRBJ2-3, with a tentative D call TRBD2 (6 bases). Trimming removed 5 bases from V and 2 bases from J, with 14 bases in between. The CDR3 spans 15 residues. CDR1 and CDR2 from the germline V gene are LGHDT and YNNKEL (reference sequence). The CDR3 DNA follows: TGTGCCAGCAGCGCGAATAGCGGAACCACAGATACGCAGTATTTT. It translates to CASSANSGTTDTQYF.

This clonotype was seen more than once but under ten times. This sequence joins TRBV19 and TRBJ2-3, with 9 bases fitting TRBD1. Germline trimming cut 9 bases from V and 2 bases from J; bases unmatched to any gene: 12. Germline V CDR1 and CDR2: LNHDA, SQIVND (reference sequence). The CDR3 runs to 16 residues. The CDR3 here is CASASKQGALTDTQYF. CDR3 in DNA: TGTGCCAGCGCGAGCAAACAGGGGGCCCTCACAGATACGCAGTATTTT.

This clonotype has at least ten counts. The genes are TRBV10-3 and TRBJ1-5; D possibly corresponds to TRBD1 (6 bases). The germline V gene encodes CDR1 ENHRY and CDR2 SYGVKD. V gave up 6 bases and J gave up 4 bases, with 13 bases separating them. The CDR3 sequence is 14 residues long. CDR3 protein: CAISLGQPNQPQHF. The CDR3 bases are TGTGCCATCAGCCTAGGACAGCCAAATCAGCCCCAGCATTTT.

The chain joins TRBV5-1 to TRBJ2-3; 7 bases are a match to TRBD1. The ends lost 5 bases at V and 3 bases at J; junction bases unmatched: 9. Germline CDR1 reads SGHRS; CDR2 reads YFSETQ. The CDR3 has 15 amino acids. In DNA form, the CDR3 reads TGCGCCAGCAGATTGTGGGAACAGGGGACAGATACGCAGTATTTT. It codes for CASRLWEQGTDTQYF.

The chain couples TRBV20-1 to TRBJ2-5; the match to TRBD1 covers 10 bases. CDR1 and CDR2 (germline): DFQATT, SNEGSKA (reference sequence). Trimming took 3 bases from V and 1 from J; bases not matched to a gene: 8. The CDR3 spans 16 residues. Here the CDR3 DNA reads TGCAGTGCTAGGACCGGACAGGGGGTGCTCCAAGAGACCCAGTACTTC. Its protein product is CSARTGQGVLQETQYF.

The chain carries TRBV21-1 and TRBJ2-2. TRBV21-1 is an annotated pseudogene. The CDR3 runs to 12 residues. CDR3 region: CASRVVPGELFF. The CDR3 nucleotides are TGTGCCAGCAGGGTTGTACCCGGGGAGCTGTTTTTT.

This clonotype was detected many times. The V and J genes are TRBV5-1 and TRBJ2-6; D is undetermined. V lost 8 bases and J lost 0, with 15 bases in between. The germline CDR1 and CDR2 sequences are SGHRS and YFSETQ. This CDR3 region has 16 residues. CDR3 nucleotide sequence: TGCGCCAGTTTCCCCGACGTCAGCTCTGGGGCCAACGTCCTGACTTTC. It codes for CASFPDVSSGANVLTF. The full variable domain, its missing parts supplied by reference TRBV5-1 and TRBJ2-6, is KAGVTQTPRYLIKTRGQQVTLSCSPISGHRSVSWYQQTPGQGLQFLFEYFSETQRNKGNFPGRFSGRQFSNSRSEMNVSTLELGDSALYLCASFPDVSSGANVLTFGAGSRLTVL.

V and J are TRBV3-1 and TRBJ1-2; a possible D gene is TRBD1 (5 bases). The CDR3 spans 16 residues. V gave up 4 bases and J gave up 5 bases, with 20 bases separating them. Per the germline V gene, CDR1 is LGHDT and CDR2 is YNNKEL (reference sequence). CDR3 nucleotide sequence: TGTGCCAGCAGCCCCCAAGTTCGAGGGGCAGGGTATGGCTACACCTTC. It specifies CASSPQVRGAGYGYTF.

The sample holds many counts of this clonotype. The chain recombines TRBV6-5 with TRBJ2-5; 8 positions agree with TRBD2. Unmatched junction bases numbered 16, after V lost 2 bases and J lost 5 bases. This CDR3 is built from 18 residues. The germline V gene has CDR1 MNHEY and CDR2 SVGAGI. This chain's CDR3 is CASSYAGLAGPRWETQYF. DNA for the CDR3: TGTGCCAGCAGTTACGCGGGGCTAGCGGGCCCCCGGTGGGAGACCCAGTACTTC.

This clonotype was detected ten times or more. J is TRBJ1-4 and V is TRBV7-2, with D possibly matching TRBD1 (5 bases). Germline CDR1 reads SGHTA; CDR2 reads FQGNSA. Trimming cost V 5 bases and J 5 bases, with 9 bases left between them. The CDR3 runs 13 residues. The CDR3 region has the DNA TGTGCCAGCAGCAAGGACACAAATGAAAAACTGTTTTTT. The encoded protein is CASSKDTNEKLFF.

This clonotype appeared many times. V usage is TRBV5-1 and J usage is TRBJ2-3; no clear D. Germline-derived CDR1 and CDR2 are SGHRS and YFSETQ. The V end was cut by 7 bases, the J end by 1 base, with 13 bases between. This CDR3 is 14 amino acids long. The CDR3 coding sequence is TGCGCCAGCCACCCGGGCGGAGGCACAGATACGCAGTATTTT. Translation gives CASHPGGGTDTQYF.

Many counts were recorded for this clonotype. This sequence joins TRBV4-3 and TRBJ2-6; D is unresolved. The germline V and J ends were trimmed by 0 bases and 0 bases, with 6 bases remaining between them. Per germline, CDR1 LGHNA and CDR2 YSLEER. CDR3 length: 16 amino acids. The CDR3 sequence is CASSQDSSSGANVLTF. CDR3 nucleotide sequence: TGCGCCAGCAGCCAAGATTCCTCCTCTGGGGCCAACGTCCTGACTTTC.

This clonotype has a count of ten or more. The genes are TRBV2 and TRBJ2-6; 8 nucleotides align to TRBD2. The germline V gene encodes CDR1 SNHLY and CDR2 FYNNEI. The CDR3 is 17 amino acids. The V gene end was trimmed by 5 bases and the J gene end by 0 bases; junction bases not matched to a gene: 6. In DNA form, the CDR3 reads TGTGCCAGCAGTCGAGCGGGGGCTCTCTCTGGGGCCAACGTCCTGACTTTC. This gives the protein CASSRAGALSGANVLTF.

This clonotype was recorded many times. The chain uses TRBV4-1 and TRBJ2-1, with 10 bases that match TRBD2. CDR3 length: 16 amino acids. The junction had 7 bases not matched to a gene; V was cut back by 1 base and J by 7 bases. Germline CDR1 MGHRA, CDR2 YSYEKL. CDR3 amino acids: CASSQGSGLAENEQFF. CDR3 in DNA: TGCGCCAGCAGCCAAGGGTCCGGACTAGCGGAAAATGAGCAGTTCTTC.

This clonotype has at least ten counts. The chain uses TRBV24-1 and TRBJ2-5, with D possibly being TRBD1 (5 bases). Germline assignment: CDR1 KGHDR and CDR2 SFDVKD. Trimming left V 3 bases short and J 13 bases short, with 11 bases between. CDR3 length equals 11 residues. For the CDR3, the DNA is TGTGCCACCAGTGATACCAGGGTTAGGTACTTC. Translating gives CATSDTRVRYF.

This clonotype occurred many times. The rearrangement uses TRBV28 and TRBJ1-5; 7 nucleotides align to TRBD1. The V and J ends lost 5 bases and 6 bases, in that order; junction bases with no gene match: 7. The V gene's germline CDR1 is MDHEN and CDR2 SYDVKM. The CDR3 length is 14 residues. The CDR3 is CASSAPGGIQPQHF. The CDR3 coding sequence is TGTGCCAGCAGTGCTCCAGGGGGGATTCAGCCCCAGCATTTT.

In this sample, this clonotype turned up many times. J is TRBJ2-3 and V is TRBV5-1; the D gene is possibly TRBD1 (6 bases). In germline, CDR1 is SGHRS, CDR2 YFSETQ. V gave up 0 bases and J gave up 0 bases, with 11 bases separating them. The CDR3 sequence is 16 residues long. The DNA for the CDR3 is TGCGCCAGCAGCTTGGCCTTAGGACAGAGCACAGATACGCAGTATTTT. It is translated as CASSLALGQSTDTQYF.

The chain employs TRBV9 and TRBJ2-1; 16 positions agree with TRBD2. The germline CDR1 and CDR2 sequences are SGDLS and YYNGEE. After removal of 4 bases from V and 8 bases from J, the junction contained 6 bases not matched to a gene. The length of the CDR3 is 16 residues. CDR3 coding DNA: TGTGCCAGCAGCCACGGGACTAGCGGGGGGGGAGATGAGCAGTTCTTC. This encodes CASSHGTSGGGDEQFF.

This clonotype was detected only a few times. The rearrangement links TRBV3-1 to TRBJ1-1; tentative D call: TRBD1 (5 bases). Germline assignment: CDR1 LGHDT and CDR2 YNNKEL (reference sequence). The CDR3 runs 13 residues. Trimming shortened V by 0 bases and J by 6 bases, and 8 bases separated the two germline ends. Written as DNA, the CDR3 is TGTGCCAGCAGCCAAGAGGTGGGACCTGAAGCTTTCTTT. Residues: CASSQEVGPEAFF.

This sequence joins TRBV3-1 and TRBJ2-5; TRBD1 matches at 8 bases. Trimming at V came to 4 bases and at J to 3 bases, leaving 4 bases not matched to a gene. Per the germline V gene, CDR1 is LGHDT and CDR2 is YNNKEL (reference sequence). The CDR3 spans 14 residues. The CDR3 DNA reads as TGTGCCAGCAGCCGCGGGACAGGAAAAGAGACCCAGTACTTC. Its protein is CASSRGTGKETQYF.

This chain joins TRBV2 and TRBJ2-1, with TRBD2 identical over 8 bases. The germline V gene has CDR1 SNHLY and CDR2 FYNNEI. Trimming cost V 10 bases and J 5 bases; bases outside gene matches: 13. The CDR3 runs 15 residues. CDR3 in amino acids: CANNLGTSGNNEQFF. The CDR3 DNA follows: TGTGCCAACAACCTCGGTACTAGCGGCAACAATGAGCAGTTCTTC.

This clonotype was seen repeatedly, ten times or more. This rearrangement joins TRBV12-3 or TRBV12-4 to TRBJ2-2, with D possibly being TRBD2 (6 bases). The CDR3 is 17 amino acids. The germline V and J ends were trimmed by 3 bases and 2 bases, with 16 bases remaining between them. DNA for the CDR3: TGTGCCAGCAGTTTTAGGGGACTCCAACTCAACACCGGGGAGCTGTTTTTT. This codes for CASSFRGLQLNTGELFF.

This clonotype was recorded at least ten times. The V gene is TRBV5-1, the J gene TRBJ2-1, with D perhaps matching TRBD1 (6 bases). V gave up 5 bases and J gave up 1 base, with 13 bases separating them. This CDR3 region has 15 residues. CDR1 is SGHRS and CDR2 is YFSETQ in the germline V gene. CDR3 bases: TGCGCCAGCAGTGCGGCAGGGGCATCCTACAATGAGCAGTTCTTC. This encodes CASSAAGASYNEQFF.

This clonotype has just a few counts. This chain links TRBV7-3 with TRBJ2-2; 10 bases line up with TRBD2. CDR1 and CDR2 from the germline V gene are SGHTA and FQGTGA. This CDR3 is built from 17 residues. V gave up 4 bases and J gave up 5 bases; unmatched junction bases: 10. CDR3 coding DNA: TGTGCCAGCAGCTCCAGCGGGAGGGCCCTCGGAACCGGGGAGCTGTTTTTT. Translation: CASSSSGRALGTGELFF.

This clonotype has ten or more counts. A read error may produce the germline difference seen at one junction end. The chain recombines TRBV7-2 with TRBJ2-3; 7 bases map to TRBD2. The germline V gene encodes CDR1 SGHTA and CDR2 FQGNSA. The CDR3 covers 17 residues. CDR3 nucleotide sequence: TGTGCCAGCACCTTACGCGAAGCGGGGTATAGCACAGATACGCAGTATTTT. Protein sequence: CASTLREAGYSTDTQYF.

The chain carries TRBV5-1 and TRBJ2-5, with D perhaps matching TRBD1 (5 bases). From germline, CDR1 is SGHRS and CDR2 YFSETQ. V was trimmed by 5 bases and J by 4 bases, leaving 18 bases between them. The CDR3 covers 15 residues. CDR3 region: CASRMDPRQGETQYF. The CDR3 coding sequence is TGCGCCAGCAGGATGGACCCTAGGCAGGGAGAGACCCAGTACTTC. Based on the CDR3 plus reference TRBV5-1 and TRBJ2-5, the full variable domain is KAGVTQTPRYLIKTRGQQVTLSCSPISGHRSVSWYQQTPGQGLQFLFEYFSETQRNKGNFPGRFSGRQFSNSRSEMNVSTLELGDSALYLCASRMDPRQGETQYFGPGTRLLVL.